The 22 T cell receptor beta chains presented below share a single source sample, sequenced in a study of cytomegalovirus exposure and HLA in healthy donors. The protocol was immunoSEQ multiplex PCR, while the TCRdb copy is restricted to in-frame clones and leaves out a portion. The sample has roughly 130,000 clones, roughly nine tenths seen once. Sequences were obtained from PBMCs. These receptor sequences come from a man aged 18 to 29 in good health and CMV-seronegative.

The chain is built from TRBV7-8 and TRBJ1-2; tentatively, D is TRBD1 (6 bases). The V gene lost 4 bases and the J gene lost 3 bases, with 12 bases spanning the gap. CDR3 size: 14 residues. Germline-derived CDR1 and CDR2 are SGHVS and FQNEAQ. The CDR3 spells CASSSSTGDYGYTF. The CDR3, as DNA: TGTGCCAGCAGCTCCTCGACAGGCGACTATGGCTACACCTTC.

The chain combines TRBV30 with TRBJ2-7; D possibly corresponds to TRBD2 (5 bases). There are 12 residues in the CDR3. Germline V gene data show CDR1 as GTSNPN and CDR2 as SVGIG (reference sequence). Trimming shortened V by 6 bases and J by 2 bases, and 11 bases separated the two germline ends. The CDR3: CACFTGTYEQYF. As DNA, the CDR3 is TGTGCCTGTTTTACGGGGACCTACGAGCAGTACTTC.

The gene calls are TRBV20-1 and TRBJ1-1; no reliable D call. The CDR3 is 11 residues long. V was pared by 5 bases and J by 10 bases, with 14 bases between. Germline V gene data show CDR1 as DFQATT and CDR2 as SNEGSKA (reference sequence). Written as DNA, the CDR3 is TGCAGTGCTGGATATCGTGCTAGAGCTTTCTTT. Protein: CSAGYRARAFF.

This clone was recorded only once. The V gene is TRBV5-1, the J gene TRBJ2-1; TRBD1 matches 8 bases. Germline V gene lookup returns CDR1 SGHRS and CDR2 YFSETQ. V was pared by 0 bases and J by 7 bases, with 9 bases of the junction left unmatched. CDR3 length: 16 residues. The CDR3 loop reads CASSLEVQGVGNEQFF. As DNA, the CDR3 is TGCGCCAGCAGCTTGGAAGTACAGGGGGTTGGGAATGAGCAGTTCTTC.

CDR3 protein: CASSDLGARDNSPLHF. Written as DNA, the CDR3 is TGTGCCAGCAGTGATTTGGGGGCGCGGGATAATTCACCCCTCCACTTT. V and J are TRBV2 and TRBJ1-6, with a weak D call TRBD1 (6 bases). The CDR3 runs 16 residues. Looked up from germline, CDR1 is SNHLY and CDR2 is FYNNEI. V lost 3 bases and J lost 5, with 14 bases in between.

This clone occurred once. This chain joins TRBV9 and TRBJ2-1; D is perhaps TRBD2 (5 bases). Germline V gives CDR1 SGDLS, CDR2 YYNGEE. The V end was cut by 4 bases, the J end by 2 bases, with 13 bases between. The CDR3 is 15 amino acids. The chain's CDR3 is CASSPSGLAYNEQFF. The CDR3 bases are TGTGCCAGCAGCCCCAGCGGTTTGGCCTACAATGAGCAGTTCTTC.

This chain's CDR3 is CASSLLAGGPSEQFF. In nucleotides, the CDR3 is TGTGCCAGCAGTTTACTAGCGGGGGGGCCGAGTGAGCAGTTCTTC. The gene calls are TRBV6-4 and TRBJ2-1; 13 positions match TRBD2. Looked up from germline, CDR1 is MRHNA and CDR2 is SNTAGT. V shed 5 bases and J 9 bases; nucleotides not matched to a gene: 7. The CDR3 consists of 15 residues.

This chain joins TRBV28 and TRBJ1-2, with 7 bases that match TRBD1. CDR3 length equals 15 residues. From germline, CDR1 is MDHEN and CDR2 SYDVKM. Germline trimming cut 2 bases from V and 6 bases from J; bases unmatched to any gene: 9. The CDR3 region has the DNA TGTGCCAGCAGTTTAGGAGCAGGGGGGCTGAATGGCTACACCTTC. Translating gives CASSLGAGGLNGYTF.

The rearrangement uses TRBV7-2 and TRBJ2-5; possibly TRBD2 for D (5 bases). Trimming removed 1 base from V and 5 bases from J, with 11 bases in between. The CDR3 is made up of 14 amino acids. Germline CDR1 SGHTA, CDR2 FQGNSA. The CDR3 DNA is TGTGCCAGCAGCTTAGATCGAGGGTTGGAGACCCAGTACTTC. Amino acid sequence: CASSLDRGLETQYF.

The chain combines TRBV6-1 with TRBJ1-6, with a weak D call TRBD1 (6 bases). V lost 3 bases to trimming and J lost 9 bases, with 12 bases between them. Germline V gene sequence: CDR1 MNHNS, CDR2 SASEGT. CDR3 size: 14 residues. CDR3 DNA: TGTGCCAGCAGTGAGCAGGGGATAGGTTCACCCCTCCACTTT. Its protein product is CASSEQGIGSPLHF.

Here the CDR3 DNA reads TGTGCCAGCAGGGTGAGACAGTTCCCGCTTGGGGCCCTCCACTTT. Its protein product is CASRVRQFPLGALHF. The V and J genes are TRBV6-5 and TRBJ1-6, with a weak D call TRBD1 (5 bases). V was cut by 6 bases and J by 14 bases, with 23 bases left in between. This CDR3 region has 15 residues. Germline-derived CDR1 and CDR2 are MNHEY and SVGAGI.

J is TRBJ2-7 and V is TRBV29-1, with TRBD1 identical over 7 bases. CDR1 SQVTM and CDR2 ANQGSEA come from the germline V gene. The CDR3 runs to 13 residues. The V and J ends lost 6 bases and 2 bases, in that order; junction bases with no gene match: 7. In DNA form, the CDR3 reads TGCAGCGTCATACAGGGGTCAACCTACGAGCAGTACTTC. Translated, it gives CSVIQGSTYEQYF.

There are a few counts of this clone. V and J are TRBV2 and TRBJ1-6, with TRBD1 matching 10 bases. V shed 4 bases, J shed 7 bases, and the junction held 1 base outside the gene matches. Germline values: CDR1 SNHLY, CDR2 FYNNEI. The CDR3 loop spans 14 amino acids. This CDR3 reads CASSVDRGNSPLHF. The CDR3 region has the DNA TGTGCCAGCAGTGTGGACAGGGGGAATTCACCCCTCCACTTT.

The genes are TRBV4-2 and TRBJ2-4; weak D call: TRBD2 (6 bases). The germline V gene encodes CDR1 LGHNA and CDR2 YNFKEQ. The germline V and J ends were trimmed by 1 base and 0 bases, with 13 bases remaining between them. The CDR3 has 17 amino acids. In nucleotides, the CDR3 is TGTGCCAGCAGCCAAGTCTTGGGGGGATTAGCCAAAAACATTCAGTACTTC. This gives the protein CASSQVLGGLAKNIQYF.

This chain links TRBV28 with TRBJ1-2; 7 bases line up with TRBD1. CDR1 is MDHEN, CDR2 SYDVKM, per germline. CDR3 length equals 14 residues. The V gene end was trimmed by 4 bases and the J gene end by 2 bases; junction bases not matched to a gene: 4. The CDR3 DNA is TGTGCCAGCAGTTCGGGACAGATCAACTATGGCTACACCTTC. Protein: CASSSGQINYGYTF.

This sequence joins TRBV19 and TRBJ1-3; maybe TRBD1 (6 bases). Trimming took off 5 bases at V and 3 bases at J, with 14 bases between the two ends. CDR1 is LNHDA, CDR2 SQIVND, per germline (reference sequence). This CDR3 comprises 15 residues. The CDR3 loop reads CASSETGTYGNTIYF. The CDR3 DNA reads TGTGCCAGTAGTGAAACCGGGACATATGGAAACACCATATATTTT. Combining the CDR3 with reference TRBV19 and TRBJ1-3 gives the whole variable domain DGGITQSPKYLFRKEGQNVTLSCEQNLNHDAMYWYRQDPGQGLRLIYYSQIVNDFQKGDIAEGYSVSREKKESFPLTVTSAQKNPTAFYLCASSETGTYGNTIYFGEGSWLTVV.

The CDR3 loop reads CASSEYQGKTEAFF. Here the CDR3 DNA reads TGTGCCAGCAGTGAATATCAGGGTAAGACTGAAGCTTTCTTT. This chain links TRBV25-1 with TRBJ1-1, with a weak D call TRBD1 (5 bases). Trimming left V 0 bases short and J 5 bases short, with 10 bases between. This CDR3 region has 14 residues. The germline gives CDR1 MGHDK, CDR2 SYGVNS.

This clone is deemed medium-sized (0.01 to 0.1%). The chain has TRBV11-2 and TRBJ1-2; D not certain. The V and J ends lost 5 bases and 1 base respectively, with 14 bases between them. Germline V gene sequence: CDR1 SGHAT, CDR2 FQNNGV. The CDR3 is 15 amino acids. CDR3 region: CASSPKTAVNYGYTF. DNA for the CDR3: TGTGCCAGCAGCCCGAAAACCGCGGTTAACTATGGCTACACCTTC.

V usage is TRBV5-1 and J usage is TRBJ1-2; 8 nucleotides align to TRBD1. With 0 bases clipped from V and 4 bases from J, the junction kept 2 bases outside the gene matches. This CDR3 comprises 14 residues. Germline values: CDR1 SGHRS, CDR2 YFSETQ. CDR3: CASSLGGQVYGYTF. In DNA, the CDR3 is TGCGCCAGCAGCTTGGGGGGACAGGTCTATGGCTACACCTTC.

The chain uses TRBV27 and TRBJ1-1, with 7 positions matching TRBD1. This CDR3 is 15 amino acids long. Germline CDR1 is MNHEY and CDR2 is SMNVEV (reference sequence). The V segment lost 3 bases and the J segment 3 bases; nucleotides outside the gene matches: 7. The CDR3 coding sequence is TGTGCCAGCAGTTTTATAAGGGGGCTCGACACTGAAGCTTTCTTT. Translated, it gives CASSFIRGLDTEAFF.

The chain has TRBV7-9 and TRBJ2-7, with TRBD2 matching over 8 bases. Germline loops: CDR1 SEHNR, CDR2 FQNEAQ (reference sequence). CDR3 size: 14 residues. J was trimmed by 1 base and V by 5 bases; bases with no gene match: 4. For the CDR3, the DNA is TGTGCCAGCAGCCCCGGGACTAGTTCCTACGAGCAGTACTTC. As protein: CASSPGTSSYEQYF. Combining the CDR3 with reference TRBV7-9 and TRBJ2-7 gives the whole variable domain DTGVSQNPRHKITKRGQNVTFRCDPISEHNRLYWYRQTLGQGPEFLTYFQNEAQLEKSRLLSDRFSAERPKGSFSTLEIQRTEQGDSAMYLCASSPGTSSYEQYFGPGTRLTVT.

This chain uses TRBV5-1 with TRBJ1-6; a possible D gene is TRBD1 (6 bases). CDR1 and CDR2 from the germline V gene are SGHRS and YFSETQ. V was clipped by 3 bases and J by 7 bases, with 8 bases between them. The CDR3 is 13 amino acids. The CDR3 bases are TGCGCCAGCAGCTACGACAGGAATTCACCCCTCCACTTT. This codes for CASSYDRNSPLHF.